What follows describes a single T cell receptor beta chain. This sample was included in a study of blood T cell repertoires in COVID-19. On the study more broadly: Some COVID-19 samples were acute and others convalescent; all came from the United States, Italy and Spain.

V was pared by 6 bases and J by 5 bases, with 12 bases of the junction left unmatched. The length of the CDR3 is 15 residues. Germline CDR1 and CDR2: KGHSH and LQKENI. Per the original data handling: Estimates of nucleated cell counts were drawn from the amplification of reference gene primers. Data came from immunoSEQ multiplex PCR; TCRdb stores just in-frame clones and leaves some out. Clone size and V and J calls were adopted from that table, with D and trimming inferred from the DNA. There are around 300,000 clones in the sample; under 90% occur only once, and about 0.94% lies in the top ten. Sequencing was done on a sample of peripheral blood. The sequence was obtained from a woman in her forties who had recovered from COVID-19. The V gene is TRBV18, the J gene TRBJ2-5; 7 nucleotides line up with TRBD1. The CDR3 region is CASSRNRGQGETQYF. The CDR3 nucleotides read TGTGCCAGCTCGAGAAACAGGGGACAAGGGGAGACCCAGTACTTC.